The sequence of this T cell receptor beta chain was determined in a study of T cells after somatic rescue of genetic block. This CDR3 contains 14 residues. V lost 4 bases, J lost 0 bases, and 2 bases stayed unmatched. In germline, CDR1 is LNHDA, CDR2 SQIVND (reference sequence). Clones were read by immunoSEQ multiplex PCR, and TCRdb kept only the in-frame ones, dropping some. Found here are around 57,000 clones, approximately 96% of them singletons; the top ten hold more than 0.075%. This receptor was obtained from a child in the first two years of life. Sequences were obtained from peripheral blood mononuclear cells (PBMCs). The chain joins TRBV19 to TRBJ1-2; the match to TRBD1 covers 7 bases. As DNA, the CDR3 is TGTGCCAGTAGTAGACAGGGAGCTAACTATGGCTACACCTTC. It is translated as CASSRQGANYGYTF.